This T cell receptor (beta chain) originates from a study of graft-versus-host responses after intestinal transplantation. Overall study context: Following induction with anti-thymocyte globulin, all recipients were given tacrolimus and steroids for three to four years. Study findings and constraints: Allografts of one patient group, those with graft-donor T cell macrochimerism, had high graft-versus-host to host-versus-graft clonal ratios. Association was observed between peak circulating GvH clone levels and early post-transplant HvG declines. In recipient marrow, GvH clones were found, and some appeared first in ileum or blood.

Germline assignment: CDR1 MGHRA and CDR2 YSYEKL. This CDR3 is built from 17 residues. V lost 1 base to trimming and J lost 5 bases, with 18 bases between them. Data came from immunoSEQ multiplex PCR; TCRdb stores just in-frame clones and leaves some out. This table holds about 90,000 clones, 90% to 95% found once. A single count supports this clone. Its specificity is unknown. The V and J genes are TRBV4-1 and TRBJ2-1; D remains ambiguous. The sample consisted of unstimulated CD8+ T cells sorted from spleen or lymph node cells, taken before intestinal transplant. The clonotype comes from a human donor who received an intestinal transplant. For the CDR3, the DNA is TGCGCCAGCAGCCAAGTTGGTGGTCCAACTCTAGACAATGAGCAGTTCTTC. This codes for CASSQVGGPTLDNEQFF.